Shown below are 13 T cell receptor beta chains from a single sample sequenced in a study of technical replicates of blood from a few donors. The repertoire was sequenced with immunoSEQ multiplex PCR; TCRdb's copy has only in-frame clones and lacks some. This sample has 80,000 to 95,000 clones, with 85% to 95% found just once. Sequences were obtained from T cells isolated from PBMCs. These receptors all come from a human donor in good health.

This chain joins TRBV2 and TRBJ2-5, with 7 bases identical to TRBD2. V lost 4 bases and J lost 2; bases outside the gene matches: 1. Germline loops: CDR1 SNHLY, CDR2 FYNNEI. CDR3 length: 13 amino acids. The CDR3 DNA is TGTGCCAGCAGTGGGGGACTACAAGAGACCCAGTACTTC. Translation gives CASSGGLQETQYF.

The CDR3 region has the DNA TGTGCCAGCAGTGACCCGACAGGGGAAGGCTACGAGCAGTACTTC. Its translation: CASSDPTGEGYEQYF. V and J are TRBV2 and TRBJ2-7, with TRBD1 matching over 8 bases. This CDR3 region has 15 residues. Germline CDR1 SNHLY, CDR2 FYNNEI. The ends lost 3 bases at V and 3 bases at J; junction bases unmatched: 7.

The V gene is TRBV7-3, the J gene TRBJ2-5, with a possible D match to TRBD1 (6 bases). Germline CDR1 and CDR2: SGHTA and FQGTGA. The CDR3 has 15 amino acids. Trimming removed 2 bases from V and 9 bases from J, with 19 bases in between. CDR3 sequence (DNA): TGTGCCAGCAGCTTATCGTCAGGGGCCGCTGAGGCCCAGTACTTC. Translation: CASSLSSGAAEAQYF.

The chain combines TRBV9 with TRBJ2-1; 10 bases line up with TRBD1. Per the germline V gene, CDR1 is SGDLS and CDR2 is YYNGEE. This CDR3 is built from 14 residues. V dropped 7 bases and J dropped 2; count of bases not matched to a gene: 3. Written as DNA, the CDR3 is TGTGCCAGCTCCGACAGGGGGCCCTACAATGAGCAGTTCTTC. This codes for CASSDRGPYNEQFF.

With regard to this clone: The junction does not match germline at one end; this may be a read error. The chain carries TRBV28 and TRBJ2-5; maybe TRBD2 (7 bases). Germline values: CDR1 MDHEN, CDR2 SYDVKM. The CDR3 extends over 14 amino acids. CDR3 protein: CASTLTGGVETQYF. CDR3 coding DNA: TGTGCCAGCACTTTAACGGGGGGCGTGGAGACCCAGTACTTC.

The rearrangement joins TRBV19 to TRBJ1-3, with 9 bases matching TRBD1. The CDR3 spans 13 residues. J was trimmed by 4 bases and V by 5 bases; bases with no gene match: 0. The germline V gene encodes CDR1 LNHDA and CDR2 SQIVND (reference sequence). Written as DNA, the CDR3 is TGTGCCAGTAGTGGACAGGGGGGAAACACCATATATTTT. It yields the protein CASSGQGGNTIYF.

CDR3 coding DNA: TGCACCAGCAGCCATGGGGAGGAGGAGACCCAGTACTTC. Its protein product is CTSSHGEEETQYF. J is TRBJ2-5 and V is TRBV1; TRBD2 is the table's D call and was not checked against the DNA. TRBV1 is a pseudogene segment. This CDR3 is built from 13 residues.

V is TRBV5-1 and J is TRBJ2-5, with 9 bases matching TRBD1. Per germline, CDR1 SGHRS and CDR2 YFSETQ. The CDR3 is 12 residues long. With V trimmed by 7 bases and J by 5 bases, 3 bases remained unmatched. The CDR3 is CASRDRVETQYF. CDR3 nucleotides: TGCGCCAGCCGGGACAGGGTCGAGACCCAGTACTTC.

V and J are TRBV19 and TRBJ1-6; D remains ambiguous. The CDR3 length is 16 residues. The germline CDR1 and CDR2 sequences are LNHDA and SQIVND (reference sequence). V gave up 6 bases and J gave up 7 bases, with 19 bases separating them. Here the CDR3 reads CASRPTLGGENSPLHF. The CDR3 DNA is TGTGCCAGTAGGCCGACCCTCGGAGGAGAAAATTCACCCCTCCACTTT.

V is TRBV30 and J is TRBJ2-3; TRBD2 agrees at 9 bases. CDR3 length equals 14 residues. Trimming at V came to 2 bases and at J to 1 base, leaving 1 base not matched to a gene. Germline CDR1 and CDR2: GTSNPN and SVGIG (reference sequence). The CDR3 reads CAWSPSGGTDTQYF. The CDR3 coding sequence is TGTGCCTGGAGTCCTAGCGGGGGCACAGATACGCAGTATTTT.

This chain links TRBV18 with TRBJ2-3; TRBD1 matches 12 bases. V gave up 4 bases and J gave up 3 bases; unmatched junction bases: 8. The CDR3 has 17 amino acids. CDR1 KGHSH and CDR2 LQKENI come from the germline V gene. Here the CDR3 reads CASSRPGQGAWTDTQYF. In DNA, the CDR3 is TGTGCCAGCTCACGACCGGGACAGGGGGCTTGGACAGATACGCAGTATTTT.

With respect to this clone: The junction departs from germline at one end; a sequencing error may be responsible. The V gene is TRBV4-2, the J gene TRBJ2-3, with 7 bases fitting TRBD2. Germline V gene sequence: CDR1 LGHNA, CDR2 YNFKEQ. CDR3 length: 12 residues. The CDR3 DNA reads as TGTGCCAGCAGCCAAGTCGGGGGGACCAGAAGTTTT. Translated, it gives CASSQVGGTRSF.

The J gene is TRBJ2-3, the V gene TRBV9; D not certain. V was pared by 0 bases and J by 3 bases, with 8 bases between. CDR3 length: 14 amino acids. The V gene's germline CDR1 is SGDLS and CDR2 YYNGEE. CDR3 DNA sequence: TGTGCCAGCAGCGTAGTTTCGGAGACAGATACGCAGTATTTT. Its translation is CASSVVSETDTQYF.